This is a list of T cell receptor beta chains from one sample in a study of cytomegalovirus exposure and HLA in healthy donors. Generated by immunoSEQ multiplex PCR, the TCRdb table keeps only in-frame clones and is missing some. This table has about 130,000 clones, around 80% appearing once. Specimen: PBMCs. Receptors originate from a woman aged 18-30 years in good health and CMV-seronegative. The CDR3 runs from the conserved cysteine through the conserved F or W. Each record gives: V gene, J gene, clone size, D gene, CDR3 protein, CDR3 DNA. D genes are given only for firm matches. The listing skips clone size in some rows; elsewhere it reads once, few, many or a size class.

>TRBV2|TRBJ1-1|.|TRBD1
CASSWVPGQVEAFF
TGTGCCAGCAGCTGGGTCCCGGGACAGGTTGAAGCTTTCTTT
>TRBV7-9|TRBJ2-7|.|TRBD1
CASSLGDRGFPYEQYF
TGTGCCAGCAGCTTAGGGGACAGGGGCTTTCCCTACGAGCAGTACTTC
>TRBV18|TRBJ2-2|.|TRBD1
CASSYLPGTALTGELFF
TGTGCCAGCTCCTACTTGCCCGGGACAGCCCTAACCGGGGAGCTGTTTTTT
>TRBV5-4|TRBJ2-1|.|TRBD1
CASSSGGFDNEQFF
TGTGCCAGCAGCTCAGGGGGCTTCGACAATGAGCAGTTCTTC
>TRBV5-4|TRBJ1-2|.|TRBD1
CASSLPGGRYGYTF
TGTGCCAGCAGCTTGCCAGGGGGCCGTTATGGCTACACCTTC
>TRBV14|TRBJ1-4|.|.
CASSRNRATNEKLFF
TGTGCCAGCAGCCGCAACCGAGCAACTAATGAAAAACTGTTTTTT
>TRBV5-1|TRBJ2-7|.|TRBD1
CASSGGTGTYEQYF
TGCGCCAGCAGCGGTGGGACAGGGACCTACGAGCAGTACTTC
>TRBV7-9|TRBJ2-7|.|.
CASSGGFYYEQYF
TGTGCCAGCTCCGGGGGATTTTACTACGAGCAGTACTTC
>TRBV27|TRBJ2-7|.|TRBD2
CASTLPTSGRADEQYF
TGTGCCAGCACCCTGCCTACTAGCGGGAGGGCCGACGAGCAGTACTTC
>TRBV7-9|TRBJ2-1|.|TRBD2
CASSLGLAGRGEQFF
TGTGCCAGCAGCTTGGGACTAGCGGGACGCGGTGAGCAGTTCTTC
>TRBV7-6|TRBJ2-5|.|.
CASSLDWGEAGETQYF
TGTGCCAGCAGCTTAGACTGGGGGGAAGCTGGAGAGACCCAGTACTTC
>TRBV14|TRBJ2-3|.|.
CASSLKIPMADTQYF
TGTGCCAGCAGCCTCAAAATCCCCATGGCCGATACGCAGTATTTT
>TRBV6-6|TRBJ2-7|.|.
CASSSKHPYEQYF
TGTGCCAGCAGTTCGAAACACCCCTACGAGCAGTACTTC
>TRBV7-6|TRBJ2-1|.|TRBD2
CASSFGTSGRFSNEQFF
TGTGCCAGCAGCTTCGGTACTAGCGGGAGGTTCAGCAATGAGCAGTTCTTC
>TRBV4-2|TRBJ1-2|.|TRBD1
CASSLGQGTIGYTF
TGTGCCAGCAGCCTCGGACAGGGGACCATAGGCTACACCTTC
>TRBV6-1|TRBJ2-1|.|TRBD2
CASSLAGESGEQFF
TGTGCCAGCTCGCTAGCGGGAGAGTCGGGTGAGCAGTTCTTC
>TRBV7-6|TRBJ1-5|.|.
CASSLAPSAASGPQHF
TGTGCCAGCAGCTTAGCGCCGTCGGCAGCCTCAGGGCCCCAGCATTTT
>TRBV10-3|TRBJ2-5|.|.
CAISESGRGGETQYF
TGTGCCATCAGTGAGTCGGGGCGGGGAGGAGAGACCCAGTACTTC
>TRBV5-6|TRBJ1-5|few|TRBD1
CASSLTGVLGQPQHF
TGTGCCAGCAGCTTGACAGGGGTTTTGGGTCAGCCCCAGCATTTT
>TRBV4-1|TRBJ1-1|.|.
CASSPPPNRQDEAFF
TGCGCCAGCAGCCCACCCCCCAATCGCCAGGATGAAGCTTTCTTT
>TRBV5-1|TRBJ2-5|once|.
CASSPRGSEAATQYF
TGCGCCAGCAGCCCCCGGGGGAGCGAGGCCGCGACCCAGTACTTC
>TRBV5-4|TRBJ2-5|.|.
CASSRDSGSFETQYF
TGTGCCAGCAGCAGGGACAGCGGGAGCTTTGAGACCCAGTACTTC
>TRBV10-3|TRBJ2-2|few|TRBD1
CAISEGDRDTGELFF
TGTGCCATCAGTGAGGGGGACAGGGACACCGGGGAGCTGTTTTTT
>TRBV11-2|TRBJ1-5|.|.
CASSLGPFGNQPQHF
TGTGCCAGCAGCTTAGGGCCCTTCGGGAATCAGCCCCAGCATTTT
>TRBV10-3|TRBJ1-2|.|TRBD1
CATRDRAVDGYTF
TGTGCCACACGGGACAGGGCCGTGGATGGCTACACCTTC
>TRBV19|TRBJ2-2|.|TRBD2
CASSLGLAGATGELFF
TGTGCCAGTAGTCTCGGACTAGCGGGAGCCACCGGGGAGCTGTTTTTT
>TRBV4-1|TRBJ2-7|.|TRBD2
CASSQLAGAYEQYF
TGCGCCAGCAGCCAACTAGCGGGAGCGTACGAGCAGTACTTC
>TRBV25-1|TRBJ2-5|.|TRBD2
CASSEWGTSGRSETQYF
TGTGCCAGCAGTGAATGGGGAACCAGCGGGAGATCAGAGACCCAGTACTTC
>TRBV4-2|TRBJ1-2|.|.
CASSQERGINYGYTF
TGTGCCAGCAGCCAAGAGAGGGGGATTAACTATGGCTACACCTTC
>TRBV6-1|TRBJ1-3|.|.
CASRERGGNTIYF
TGTGCCAGCCGGGAGAGGGGTGGAAACACCATATATTTT
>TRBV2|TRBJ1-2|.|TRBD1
CASSDRGRDGYTF
TGTGCCAGCAGTGACAGGGGGCGCGATGGCTACACCTTC
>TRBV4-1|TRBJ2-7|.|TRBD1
CASSQLRTGPYEQYF
TGCGCCAGCAGCCAACTCAGGACAGGGCCCTACGAGCAGTACTTC
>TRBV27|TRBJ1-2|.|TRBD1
CATYQDRGYGYTF
TGTGCCACCTATCAAGACAGGGGCTATGGCTACACCTTC
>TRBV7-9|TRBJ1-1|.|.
CASSLESGGPAEIF
TGTGCCAGCAGCTTAGAGAGCGGGGGGCCCGCCGAGATTTTT
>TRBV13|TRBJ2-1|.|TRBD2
CASSLGLAGNNEQFF
TGTGCCAGCAGCCTTGGACTAGCGGGAAACAATGAGCAGTTCTTC
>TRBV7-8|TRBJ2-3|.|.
CASSPVGVRADTQYF
TGTGCCAGCAGCCCGGTCGGGGTGCGGGCAGATACGCAGTATTTT
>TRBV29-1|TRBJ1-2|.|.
CSVYTGSRGGYTF
TGCAGCGTTTATACAGGGTCTCGGGGTGGCTACACCTTC
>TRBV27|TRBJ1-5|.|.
CASSKAGNQPQHF
TGTGCCAGCAGCAAAGCAGGGAATCAGCCCCAGCATTTT
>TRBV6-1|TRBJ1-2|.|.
CASSEARKTYGYTF
TGTGCCAGCAGTGAAGCGCGGAAGACCTATGGCTACACCTTC
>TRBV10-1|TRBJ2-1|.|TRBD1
CASSEGAALYNEQFF
TGCGCCAGCAGCGAGGGGGCGGCCCTCTACAATGAGCAGTTCTTC
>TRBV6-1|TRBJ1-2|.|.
CASTWTDYYGYTF
TGTGCCAGCACTTGGACAGACTACTATGGCTACACCTTC
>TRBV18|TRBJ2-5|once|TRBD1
CASSLDRGQETQYF
TGTGCCAGCTCACTTGACAGGGGCCAAGAGACCCAGTACTTC
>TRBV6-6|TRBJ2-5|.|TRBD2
CASSYSGARETQYF
TGTGCCAGCAGTTACAGCGGGGCGAGGGAGACCCAGTACTTC
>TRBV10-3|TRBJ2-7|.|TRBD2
CAIRPGLAGDEQYF
TGTGCCATCAGACCGGGACTAGCGGGAGACGAGCAGTACTTC
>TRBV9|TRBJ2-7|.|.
CASSVGPSASSYEQYF
TGTGCCAGCAGCGTAGGGCCTAGCGCTAGCTCCTACGAGCAGTACTTC
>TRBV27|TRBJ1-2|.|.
CASRLVGADNYGYTF
TGTGCCAGCAGGTTGGTGGGGGCGGATAACTATGGCTACACCTTC
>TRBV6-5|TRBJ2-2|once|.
CAGGPNTGELFF
TGTGCCGGGGGCCCGAACACCGGGGAGCTGTTTTTT
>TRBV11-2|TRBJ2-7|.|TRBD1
CASRRTGSYEQYF
TGTGCCAGCAGACGGACAGGGAGCTACGAGCAGTACTTC
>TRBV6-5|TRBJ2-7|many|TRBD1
CASSRPSTGSYEQYF
TGTGCCAGCAGCCGTCCATCGACAGGGAGCTACGAGCAGTACTTC